One and the same sample provided the 8 T cell receptor beta chains below, sequenced in a study of human T cells and chemical hapten exposure. TCRdb itself ran the RACE reads through MiXCR, one entry per CDR3 protein. The profile covers approximately 180,000 distinct CDR3 sequences, with about 31% appearing a single time and roughly 3% taken by the ten largest. Time point noted: pre-sensitization, week 0. The treatment denotes: therapeutic diphenylcyclopropenone sensitization with weekly scalp DPC. The sequencing used whole blood, collected in connection with sensitization to the hapten diphenylcyclopropenone (DPC). These receptors all come from a woman younger than 45 with alopecia areata. Some clones in this sample may be carry-over from other donors' samples.

This clonotype was seen only a few times. CDR3 residues: CASSYGEVQPQHF. The CDR3 DNA reads as TGTGCCAGCAGTTACGGTGAGGTTCAGCCCCAGCATTTT. The rearrangement links TRBV6-6 to TRBJ1-5; D gene uncertain. This CDR3 contains 13 residues. In germline, CDR1 is MNHNY, CDR2 SVGAGI (reference sequence). Trimming took 2 bases from V and 6 from J, leaving 8 bases between them.

This clonotype was counted only a few times. The chain has TRBV28 and TRBJ2-5; 11 bases line up with TRBD1. J was trimmed by 5 bases and V by 8 bases; bases with no gene match: 7. The germline V gene encodes CDR1 MDHEN and CDR2 SYDVKM. The length of the CDR3 is 14 residues. CDR3 coding DNA: TGTGCCAGCGGGACAGGGGGACCGGGGGAGACCCAGTACTTC. Protein sequence: CASGTGGPGETQYF.

The table lists this clonotype with a few counts. V and J are TRBV10-3 and TRBJ2-1; no clear D gene. The CDR3 has 11 amino acids. Trimming cost V 8 bases and J 5 bases, with 7 bases left between them. Germline values: CDR1 ENHRY, CDR2 SYGVKD. CDR3 nucleotides: TGTGCCATCGGGGAAAACAATGAGCAGTTCTTC. Translating gives CAIGENNEQFF.

This clonotype was counted only a few times. The V gene is TRBV9, the J gene TRBJ2-3; TRBD1 might be the D (7 bases). V was trimmed by 3 bases and J by 4 bases, leaving 12 bases between them. The CDR3 length is 14 residues. Germline V gives CDR1 SGDLS, CDR2 YYNGEE. Written as DNA, the CDR3 is TGTGCCAGCAGCGGAGGGGGGACAGCAGATACGCAGTATTTT. It translates to CASSGGGTADTQYF.

The chain is built from TRBV29-1 and TRBJ1-3; D ambiguous. CDR1 and CDR2 (germline): SQVTM, ANQGSEA. This CDR3 is built from 14 residues. With 0 bases removed from V and 4 bases from J, the gap between germline ends came to 10 bases. The CDR3 bases are TGCAGCGTTGAAGATGCACCCGGGGGAAACACCATATATTTT. The encoded protein is CSVEDAPGGNTIYF.

The chain joins TRBV4-3 to TRBJ2-6, with D maybe TRBD2 (6 bases). The V end was cut by 0 bases, the J end by 16 bases, with 16 bases between. The CDR3 loop spans 14 amino acids. The V gene's germline CDR1 is LGHNA and CDR2 YSLEER. The CDR3 nucleotides are TGCGCCAGCAGCCAAGATCGGGCCAGGAGGGAGCTGACTTTC. Protein product: CASSQDRARRELTF.

This clonotype appeared a few times. The rearrangement links TRBV3-1 to TRBJ1-1; the D gene is possibly TRBD1 (6 bases). The CDR3 sequence is 17 residues long. Germline CDR1 LGHDT, CDR2 YNNKEL (reference sequence). V lost 2 bases to trimming and J lost 2 bases, with 18 bases between them. The CDR3 sequence: CASSQITGLRKNTEAFF. CDR3 sequence (DNA): TGTGCCAGCAGCCAAATAACAGGGTTGAGGAAAAACACTGAAGCTTTCTTT.

The chain couples TRBV5-1 to TRBJ2-7; TRBD1 aligns across 7 bases. V lost 4 bases, J lost 6 bases, and 10 bases stayed unmatched. The germline CDR1 and CDR2 sequences are SGHRS and YFSETQ. This CDR3 is built from 14 residues. The CDR3 DNA sequence: TGCGCCAGCAGCCCGGGACAGTCTCCCGGCGAGCAGTACTTC. It translates to CASSPGQSPGEQYF.